This is a list of T cell receptor beta chains from one sample in a study of T cell responses to AZD1222 COVID-19 vaccine. Sequencing was performed with immunoSEQ multiplex PCR; in TCRdb, only in-frame clones are kept and a portion is missing. The sample holds about 130,000 clones, roughly 85% seen once. This specimen was peripheral blood, taken on day 0 of AZD1222 vaccination. These receptors came from an adult in good health. The CDR3 runs from the conserved cysteine through the conserved F or W. A D gene is named only where the DNA matches it firmly.

d_call	v_call	j_call	cdr3_aa
.	TRBV7-8	TRBJ1-2	CASSTTGNGYTF
.	TRBV11-1	TRBJ1-1	CASSFLELDVNTEAFF
.	TRBV19	TRBJ1-1	CASTHRVMNTEAFF
TRBD2	TRBV28	TRBJ2-7	CASSSASGGSYEQYF
.	TRBV5-4	TRBJ2-3	CASSFNELTDTQYF
TRBD1	TRBV9	TRBJ1-2	CASSALLQGAGGYTF
TRBD2	TRBV18	TRBJ2-1	CASSPVGLVTRNEQFF
.	TRBV27	TRBJ2-3	CASGGRSTDTQYF
.	TRBV5-5	TRBJ2-1	CASSLEAGLGNEQFF
.	TRBV27	TRBJ1-1	CASSRDSGGRRTEAFF
.	TRBV7-9	TRBJ2-7	CASSFAVSYEQYF
.	TRBV19	TRBJ1-4	CASRRTGAANEKLFF
TRBD1	TRBV7-3	TRBJ1-2	CASSLGTGRGYTF
.	TRBV7-3	TRBJ2-7	CASSLMPPEQYF
.	TRBV11-2	TRBJ1-5	CASSWTDSNQPQHF
.	TRBV19	TRBJ2-1	CASSIEGGGEQFF